This T cell receptor beta chain was captured in a study of blood T cell repertoires in COVID-19. At the level of the study: The United States, Italy and Spain supplied acute and convalescent COVID-19 samples. From T cells, B-cell-depleted T cells, or PBMCs came the material, which was cDNA or gDNA.

Libraries were prepared by immunoSEQ multiplex PCR; TCRdb keeps only in-frame clonotypes and omits some of them. The repertoire has tens of thousands of clones, around 86% of them found once; the top ten carry approximately 1.9%. Germline CDR1 SNHLY, CDR2 FYNNEI. This CDR3 is built from 17 residues. J lost 7 bases, V lost 8 bases, and 16 bases had no gene match. The sample consisted of peripheral blood. The receptor was derived from a man younger than 45 with acute or convalescent COVID-19. V gene TRBV2 combines with J gene TRBJ1-6; TRBD1 matches 8 bases. CDR3 region: CASQPDLGQATNSPLHF. Here the CDR3 DNA reads TGTGCCAGCCAACCGGACTTGGGACAGGCTACGAATTCACCCCTCCACTTT.